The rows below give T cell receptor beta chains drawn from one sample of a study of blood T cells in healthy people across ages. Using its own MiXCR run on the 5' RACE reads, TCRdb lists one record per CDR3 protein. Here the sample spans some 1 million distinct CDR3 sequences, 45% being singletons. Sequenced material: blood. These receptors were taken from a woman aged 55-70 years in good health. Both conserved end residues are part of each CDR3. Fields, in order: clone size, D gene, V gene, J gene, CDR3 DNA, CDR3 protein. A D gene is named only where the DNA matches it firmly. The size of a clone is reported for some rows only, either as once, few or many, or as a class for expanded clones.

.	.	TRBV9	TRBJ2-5	TGTGCCAGCAGCGTAGACCCTAGCAGCTACGAGCGGTACTTC	CASSVDPSSYERYF
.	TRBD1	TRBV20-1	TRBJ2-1	TGCAGTGTTAAGACAGGGGGATACAATGAGCAGTTCTTC	CSVKTGGYNEQFF
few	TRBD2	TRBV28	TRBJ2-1	TGTGCCAGCAGTTTATATCGGTGGACTAGCGGGAAGCATGAGCAGTTCTTC	CASSLYRWTSGKHEQFF
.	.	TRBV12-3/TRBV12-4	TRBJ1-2	TGTGCCAGCACCCCAGGCCTCTGGAGCTACACCTTC	CASTPGLWSYTF
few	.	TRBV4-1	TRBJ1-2	TGCGCCAGCAGCCCCCAAATCAGGGATAACTATGGCTACACCTTC	CASSPQIRDNYGYTF
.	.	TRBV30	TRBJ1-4	TGTGCCTGGAGTGTTGGGGGGCAGGATGAAAAACTGTTTTTT	CAWSVGGQDEKLFF
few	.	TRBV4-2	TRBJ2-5	TGTGCCAGCAGCCAAGTCGGGACATCCCAAGAGACCCAGTACTTC	CASSQVGTSQETQYF
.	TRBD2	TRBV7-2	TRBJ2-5	TGTGCCAGCAGCTATGGGACTAGCGGGGGCCACGAGGGGACCCAGTACTTC	CASSYGTSGGHEGTQYF
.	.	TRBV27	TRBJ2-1	TGTGCCAACAGTTCCTCCCTCAACAATGAGCAGTTCTTC	CANSSSLNNEQFF
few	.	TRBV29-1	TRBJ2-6	TGCAGCGTTGGTTCTGGGGCCAACGTCCTGACTTTC	CSVGSGANVLTF
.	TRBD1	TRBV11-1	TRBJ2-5	TGTGCCAGCAGCTTATCGGACAGGGGGCGGGGGTACTTC	CASSLSDRGRGYF
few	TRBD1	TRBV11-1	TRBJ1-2	TGTGCCAGCAGCAGGACAGGGGGCGCCTATGGCTACACCTTC	CASSRTGGAYGYTF
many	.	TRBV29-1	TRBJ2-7	TGCAGCGTTCGGCTGGGCAGGGGAACCGAGCAGTACTTC	CSVRLGRGTEQYF
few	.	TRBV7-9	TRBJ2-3	TGTGCCAGCAGCTCAATGGGCAGGTTCACAGATACGCAGTATTTT	CASSSMGRFTDTQYF
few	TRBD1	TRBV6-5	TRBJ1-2	TGTGCCAGCAGTACCCAACAGGGGCGGGGATATGGCTACACCTTC	CASSTQQGRGYGYTF
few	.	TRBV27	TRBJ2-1	TGTGCCAGCAGTTTTATTAGGGATGAGCAGTTCTTC	CASSFIRDEQFF
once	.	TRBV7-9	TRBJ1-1	TGTGCCAGCAGCCGGCGCGCGTCGGCCCCTACTGAAGCTTTCTTT	CASSRRASAPTEAFF
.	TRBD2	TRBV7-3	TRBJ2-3	TGTGCCAGCAGCCGCAAAACGACTAGCGGGAGCAGCACAGATACGCAGTATTTT	CASSRKTTSGSSTDTQYF
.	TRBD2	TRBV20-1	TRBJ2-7	TGCAGTGCATGGGCTAGCGGGCCATACGAGCAGTACTTC	CSAWASGPYEQYF
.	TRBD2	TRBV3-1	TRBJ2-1	TGTGCCAGCAGCCCCTTAGCGGGAGGGACGGAGCAGTTCTTC	CASSPLAGGTEQFF
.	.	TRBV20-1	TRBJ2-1	TGCAGTGCTAGAGATTCTTTAGGGGCAGGAAATTACAATGAGCAGTTCTTC	CSARDSLGAGNYNEQFF
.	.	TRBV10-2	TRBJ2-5	TGCGCCACCAAATCCCCCTGGAACCAAGAGACCCAGTACTTC	CATKSPWNQETQYF
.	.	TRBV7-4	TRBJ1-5	TGTGCCAGCAGCTTAAGGCGGGATAGCAATCAGCCCCAGCATTTT	CASSLRRDSNQPQHF
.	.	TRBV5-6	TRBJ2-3	TGTGCCAGCAGCTTGGAGCTAGCACGAAGCACAGATACGCAGTATTTT	CASSLELARSTDTQYF
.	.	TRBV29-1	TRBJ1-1	TGCAGCGGTAGGAACACTGAAGCTTTCTTT	CSGRNTEAFF
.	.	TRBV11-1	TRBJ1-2	TGTGCCAGCAGCCGGGAAGCGGATTATGGCTACACCTTC	CASSREADYGYTF
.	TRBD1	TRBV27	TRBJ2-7	TGTGCCAGCAGCCTTGTGGACAGGTCCTACGAGCAGTACTTC	CASSLVDRSYEQYF
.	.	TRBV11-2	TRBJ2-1	TGTGCCAGCAGCTCCATGATGGATGAGCAGTTCTTC	CASSSMMDEQFF
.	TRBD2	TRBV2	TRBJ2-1	TGTGCCAGCAGTGACCGACTAGCGGGAGGTTACTACAATGAGCAGTTCTTC	CASSDRLAGGYYNEQFF
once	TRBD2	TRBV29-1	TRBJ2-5	TGCAGCGTTGTAGGACTAGCGGGAGGTGCGGAGCAGTACTTC	CSVVGLAGGAEQYF
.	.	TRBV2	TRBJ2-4	TGTGCCAGCAGTGAAGACCAGGGGATCAAAAACATTCAGTACTTC	CASSEDQGIKNIQYF
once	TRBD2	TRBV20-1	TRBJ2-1	TGCAGTGCTCCCCCGTTCGGGACTAGCGGGAGGGGGTGGGGTTACAATGAGCAGTTCTTC	CSAPPFGTSGRGWGYNEQFF
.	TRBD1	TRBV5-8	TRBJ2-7	TGCGCCAGCAGCTACAGGACAGGGGGAGGCTACGAGCAGTACTTC	CASSYRTGGGYEQYF
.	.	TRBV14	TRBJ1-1	TGTGCCAGCAGCCAAGCGGGGGCCACTGAAGCTTTCTTT	CASSQAGATEAFF
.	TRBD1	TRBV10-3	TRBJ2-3	TGTGCCATCAGTGGGGGACAGGGACTCACAGATACGCAGTATTTT	CAISGGQGLTDTQYF
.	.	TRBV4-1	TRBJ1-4	TGCGCCAGCAGCCAAGATTGGCCCGCAGGGCCCTCGGCTAATGAAAAACTGTTTTTT	CASSQDWPAGPSANEKLFF
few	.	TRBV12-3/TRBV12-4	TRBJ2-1	TGTGCCAGCAGTTTAGATCGGACTTTACACAATGAGCAGTTCTTC	CASSLDRTLHNEQFF
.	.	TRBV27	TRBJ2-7	TGTGCCAGCAGTAATCCTGGGGTATCCTACGAGCAGTACTTC	CASSNPGVSYEQYF
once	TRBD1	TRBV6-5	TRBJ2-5	TGTGCCAGCAACCCTCAGGGGGTTATTGGAGAGACCCAGTACTTC	CASNPQGVIGETQYF
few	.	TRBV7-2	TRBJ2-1	TGTGCCAGCAGCCGCGATACAGGGTTGTACAATGAGCAGTTCTTC	CASSRDTGLYNEQFF
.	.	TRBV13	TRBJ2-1	TGTGCCAGCAGCTCACCGACAGGGAAAGCGGGAGCCCTTGGACAGTTCTTC	CASSSPTGKAGALGQFF
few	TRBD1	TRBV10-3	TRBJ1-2	TGTGCCATCAGTGAGGAGTGGTCAGGGGGTATCTATGGCTACACCTTC	CAISEEWSGGIYGYTF
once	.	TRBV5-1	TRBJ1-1	TGCGCCAGCAGCTTGAGGCAGCTGAACACTGAAGCTTTCTTT	CASSLRQLNTEAFF
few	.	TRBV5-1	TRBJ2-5	TGCGCCAGCAGCAGTACAGGGTCGGTTGAAGAGACCCAGTACTTC	CASSSTGSVEETQYF